This TCR beta chain was observed in a study of cytomegalovirus exposure and HLA in healthy donors. Whole-study results and caveats: Clonal expansion, a later analysis showed, was greater in HLA-associated TCR beta chains than in equally common others. When analyzed later, a missense DCLRE1C variant was found to be linked to TCR beta V- and J-gene trimming.

In its sample, this clone was seen once. What it binds is unknown. The sample holds other DNA sequences that translate to the same CDR3. The germline V gene has CDR1 WNHNN and CDR2 SYGVQD (reference sequence). The V gene lost 4 bases and the J gene lost 3 bases, with 8 bases spanning the gap. The CDR3 has 13 residues. With 60 Vbeta and 13 Jbeta primers, the PCR was carried out. The table came from immunoSEQ multiplex PCR; TCRdb's copy has only in-frame clones and leaves some out. Found here are 150,000 to 160,000 clones, more than 75% of them singletons; the top ten hold around 5.6%. Sequencing input: PBMCs. This receptor was taken from a woman aged 35 to 49 in good health and CMV-seropositive. The chain links TRBV10-1 to TRBJ2-3; D might be TRBD2 (5 bases). The CDR3 region has the DNA TGCGCCAGCAGTGGAGGGCTTACAGATACGCAGTATTTT. Protein product: CASSGGLTDTQYF.